Presented here are 28 T cell receptor beta chains from one specimen sequenced in a study of T cells in Graves' hyperthyroidism and ophthalmopathy. Template material for amplifying TCR beta CDR3 regions consisted of RNA transcripts. TCR CDR3 underwent first-round RT-PCR with the HTBI primer set. TCRdb ran MiXCR on the multiplex PCR reads and lists one entry per CDR3 protein. The table records around 570,000 distinct CDR3 sequences, 15% to 20% of them present only once. The sequenced sample consisted of blood. Receptor source: a man aged 40-50 years with Graves' ophthalmopathy.

J is TRBJ1-3 and V is TRBV6-1; 10 bases fit TRBD1. Germline V gives CDR1 MNHNS, CDR2 SASEGT. The CDR3 length is 16 residues. With 5 bases clipped from V and 4 bases from J, the junction kept 8 bases outside the gene matches. CDR3 sequence reads: CASSSPGTGVGNTIYF. In nucleotides, the CDR3 is TGTGCCAGCAGTTCACCCGGGACAGGGGTCGGAAACACCATATATTTT.

The chain combines TRBV28 with TRBJ1-2, with D perhaps matching TRBD1 (5 bases). V dropped 6 bases and J dropped 5 bases, with 16 bases sitting between them. CDR1 is MDHEN, CDR2 SYDVKM, per germline. This CDR3 has 14 residues. The CDR3 is CASSRSQGIYGYTF. Written as DNA, the CDR3 is TGTGCCAGCAGCAGATCTCAGGGCATTTATGGCTACACCTTC.

There are a few counts of this clonotype. The chain combines TRBV29-1 with TRBJ2-1; D is perhaps TRBD2 (5 bases). V was pared by 4 bases and J by 5 bases, with 9 bases between. Germline V gives CDR1 SQVTM, CDR2 ANQGSEA. This CDR3 has 12 residues. This CDR3 is CSVVRGNNEQFF. In nucleotides, the CDR3 is TGCAGCGTTGTCCGGGGTAACAATGAGCAGTTCTTC.

Remarks on this clonotype: A read error is possible here, since a much larger clone lies one base away. This sequence joins TRBV7-8 and TRBJ2-5, with 13 bases identical to TRBD2. There are 16 residues in the CDR3. Germline CDR1 SGHVS, CDR2 FQNEAQ. In DNA, the CDR3 is TGTGCCAGCAGCTTCGGACTAGCGGGGGCCAAAGAGGCCCAGTACTTC. This gives the protein CASSFGLAGAKEAQYF.

The chain recombines TRBV7-2 with TRBJ2-1; no firm D call. V gave up 2 bases and J gave up 9 bases, with 11 bases separating them. Germline CDR1 and CDR2: SGHTA and FQGNSA. This CDR3 contains 13 residues. CDR3 coding DNA: TGTGCCAGCAGCTTAAACGGCCCCAGTGAGCAGTTCTTC. Amino acids: CASSLNGPSEQFF.

The CDR3 region is CASRRRELVTEAFF. CDR3 bases: TGTGCCAGTAGAAGGAGGGAGTTGGTCACTGAAGCTTTCTTT. The rearrangement links TRBV19 to TRBJ1-1; no clear D. The CDR3 runs 14 residues. The V end was cut by 6 bases, the J end by 4 bases, with 15 bases between. CDR1 is LNHDA and CDR2 is SQIVND in the germline V gene (reference sequence).

V usage is TRBV7-9 and J usage is TRBJ1-1; D ambiguous. This CDR3 is 15 amino acids long. Trimming took off 4 bases at V and 11 bases at J, with 23 bases between the two ends. Germline CDR1 SEHNR, CDR2 FQNEAQ (reference sequence). CDR3 protein: CASSSHKRVELLAFF. CDR3 coding DNA: TGTGCCAGCAGCTCCCACAAGAGGGTTGAGCTCTTGGCTTTCTTT.

This clonotype has only a few counts. This rearrangement joins TRBV6-2 or TRBV6-3 to TRBJ2-4; maybe TRBD1 (5 bases). Per germline, CDR1 MNHEY and CDR2 SVGEGT. With 10 bases removed from V and 0 bases from J, the gap between germline ends came to 16 bases. This CDR3 comprises 15 residues. For the CDR3, the DNA is TGTGCCACCATCAGGACACCCCTAGCCAAAAACATTCAGTACTTC. It translates to CATIRTPLAKNIQYF.

This clonotype was counted many times. The chain links TRBV5-6 to TRBJ1-5; 8 nucleotides match TRBD1. CDR3 length equals 15 residues. Trimming removed 0 bases from V and 5 bases from J; junction bases left unmatched: 4. From germline, CDR1 is SGHDT and CDR2 YYEEEE. DNA for the CDR3: TGTGCCAGCAGCTTGGAAGGACAGGGACATCAGCCCCAGCATTTT. This gives the protein CASSLEGQGHQPQHF.

The chain recombines TRBV7-9 with TRBJ1-3; D is undetermined. CDR1 and CDR2 from the germline V gene are SEHNR and FQNEAQ (reference sequence). This CDR3 contains 13 residues. The V end lost 1 base, the J end lost 6 bases, and 7 bases lay between the germline ends. Here the CDR3 DNA reads TGTGCCAGCAGCTTAGTATTGGAAAACACCATATATTTT. Protein product: CASSLVLENTIYF.

This clonotype has a count of ten or more. V gene TRBV7-9 combines with J gene TRBJ2-7, with 10 bases identical to TRBD2. Germline trimming cut 4 bases from V and 5 bases from J; bases unmatched to any gene: 5. The CDR3 sequence is 14 residues long. Looked up from germline, CDR1 is SEHNR and CDR2 is FQNEAQ (reference sequence). The CDR3 protein is CASSYTSGNNEQYF. Written as DNA, the CDR3 is TGTGCCAGCAGCTATACTAGCGGGAACAACGAGCAGTACTTC. Filled out from reference TRBV7-9 and TRBJ2-7, the complete variable domain reads DTGVSQNPRHKITKRGQNVTFRCDPISEHNRLYWYRQTLGQGPEFLTYFQNEAQLEKSRLLSDRFSAERPKGSFSTLEIQRTEQGDSAMYLCASSYTSGNNEQYFGPGTRLTVT.

This clonotype was counted a few times. V usage is TRBV20-1 and J usage is TRBJ2-5; 9 bases are a match to TRBD2. V was clipped by 2 bases and J by 8 bases; unmatched bases: 3. The germline V gene has CDR1 DFQATT and CDR2 SNEGSKA (reference sequence). The CDR3 covers 12 residues. CDR3 in DNA: TGCAGTGCTAGACTAGCGGGGATAACCCAGTACTTC. Translated: CSARLAGITQYF.

This clonotype occurred a few times. The genes are TRBV18 and TRBJ1-1; no clear D gene. V lost 2 bases and J lost 4, with 11 bases in between. The CDR3 has 14 residues. The germline V gene has CDR1 KGHSH and CDR2 LQKENI. CDR3 sequence (DNA): TGTGCCAGCTCACCAGCCCCGGGGTCCACTGAAGCTTTCTTT. Protein: CASSPAPGSTEAFF. The full variable domain, in which reference TRBV18 and TRBJ1-1 provide the parts outside the CDR3, is NAGVMQNPRHLVRRRGQEARLRCSPMKGHSHVYWYRQLPEEGLKFMVYLQKENIIDESGMPKERFSAEFPKEGPSILRIQQVVRGDSAAYFCASSPAPGSTEAFFGQGTRLTVV.

This clonotype was recorded at least ten times. The rearrangement links TRBV6-2 or TRBV6-3 to TRBJ2-7; D is undetermined. Per germline, CDR1 MNHEY and CDR2 SVGEGT. This CDR3 has 15 residues. The V gene lost 6 bases and the J gene lost 2 bases, with 17 bases spanning the gap. CDR3 loop: CASSPDRPKTYEQYF. The CDR3 bases are TGTGCCAGCAGCCCGGACCGACCAAAGACCTACGAGCAGTACTTC.

The genes are TRBV27 and TRBJ2-7; 8 bases are shared with TRBD1. In germline, CDR1 is MNHEY, CDR2 SMNVEV (reference sequence). V lost 7 bases and J lost 0; bases outside the gene matches: 2. This CDR3 has 13 amino acids. The CDR3 sequence: CASTGQGSYEQYF. The DNA of the CDR3 is TGTGCCAGCACCGGACAGGGCTCCTACGAGCAGTACTTC.

This clonotype was detected only a few times. This sequence joins TRBV15 and TRBJ1-4; D not resolved. The CDR3 sequence is 12 residues long. The V end lost 2 bases, the J end lost 5 bases, and 3 bases lay between the germline ends. Germline assignment: CDR1 LNHNV and CDR2 YYDKDF (reference sequence). The CDR3 sequence is CATSRLNEKLFF. DNA for the CDR3: TGTGCCACCAGCAGACTAAATGAAAAACTGTTTTTT.

Many counts were recorded for this clonotype. The chain links TRBV3-1 to TRBJ2-7; D gene ambiguous. V lost 1 base, J lost 2 bases, and 9 bases lay in between. CDR1 is LGHDT and CDR2 is YNNKEL in the germline V gene (reference sequence). The CDR3 has 14 residues. CDR3 nucleotide sequence: TGTGCCAGCAGCCAAGGGGCATCTCCCTACGAGCAGTACTTC. It specifies CASSQGASPYEQYF.

This clonotype was seen at least ten times. The J gene is TRBJ2-3, the V gene TRBV11-2; the D is unclear. V lost 3 bases, J lost 5 bases, and 6 bases lay in between. The CDR3 extends over 12 amino acids. CDR1 and CDR2 (germline): SGHAT, FQNNGV. CDR3 protein: CASSFRLDTQYF. The DNA for the CDR3 is TGTGCCAGCAGCTTCAGGCTAGATACGCAGTATTTT.

In its sample, this clonotype was seen a few times. V is TRBV20-1 and J is TRBJ2-7, with 9 bases that match TRBD1. The CDR3 sequence is 17 residues long. The J segment lost 3 bases and the V segment lost 6 bases, leaving 18 bases of the junction unmatched. Germline V gene lookup returns CDR1 DFQATT and CDR2 SNEGSKA (reference sequence). The CDR3 here is CSAPGETGGMLGYEQYF. DNA for the CDR3: TGCAGTGCCCCGGGGGAGACAGGGGGAATGTTGGGCTACGAGCAGTACTTC.

This clonotype was detected only a few times. This chain links TRBV6-1 with TRBJ2-7; D unresolved. CDR1 MNHNS and CDR2 SASEGT come from the germline V gene. CDR3 length: 14 amino acids. Between the trimmed V and J ends, which lost 4 bases and 2 bases, there was a span of 12 bases. CDR3 loop: CASSGAPSTYEQYF. CDR3 coding DNA: TGTGCCAGCAGTGGGGCCCCGTCCACCTACGAGCAGTACTTC.

The chain recombines TRBV3-1 with TRBJ2-6; D is possibly TRBD1 (5 bases). The CDR3 contains 18 residues. The V gene lost 1 base and the J gene lost 2 bases, with 15 bases spanning the gap. CDR1 is LGHDT and CDR2 is YNNKEL in the germline V gene (reference sequence). CDR3 protein: CASSQGQFLKPGANVLTF. The CDR3 nucleotides read TGTGCCAGCAGCCAAGGACAGTTTCTAAAACCTGGGGCCAACGTCCTGACTTTC.

This clonotype was recorded only once. One end of the junction fails to match germline, which may point to a read error. The V call is TRBV9, the J call TRBJ2-3; TRBD2 agrees at 8 bases. Germline-derived CDR1 and CDR2 are SGDLS and YYNGEE. The CDR3 contains 15 residues. This chain's CDR3 is CARSPASAAGGTQYF. For the CDR3, the DNA is TGTGCCCGCAGCCCAGCTAGCGCTGCGGGAGGTACGCAGTATTTT.

A remark on this clonotype: This may be a read error: a much more frequent sequence differs by one nucleotide. The chain joins TRBV7-2 to TRBJ2-7, with no clear D. Germline V gene data show CDR1 as SGHTA and CDR2 as FQGNSA. The CDR3 loop spans 15 amino acids. CDR3 region: CASTPDGWSSYGQYF. The CDR3 nucleotides read TGTGCCAGCACCCCCGACGGGTGGAGCTCCTACGGGCAGTACTTC.

The chain combines TRBV18 with TRBJ1-2; a possible D gene is TRBD1 (5 bases). Germline assignment: CDR1 KGHSH and CDR2 LQKENI. Trimming left V 6 bases short and J 5 bases short, with 28 bases between. CDR3 length: 18 residues. CDR3 protein: CASSISSGLRTPGYGYTF. The CDR3 nucleotides are TGTGCCAGCTCTATAAGCTCGGGGCTAAGGACCCCCGGGTATGGCTACACCTTC.

This sequence joins TRBV20-1 and TRBJ2-1, with 7 bases matching TRBD2. The ends lost 5 bases at V and 9 bases at J; junction bases unmatched: 13. Germline V gives CDR1 DFQATT, CDR2 SNEGSKA (reference sequence). The CDR3 length is 14 residues. The CDR3, as DNA: TGCAGTGCTCCGTGGGGGGGGGGGGGGGGTGAGCAGTTCTTC. It specifies CSAPWGGGGGEQFF.

This clonotype was picked up a small number of times. The chain carries TRBV9 and TRBJ2-3; tentatively, D is TRBD1 (6 bases). The germline gives CDR1 SGDLS, CDR2 YYNGEE. The CDR3 sequence is 15 residues long. Trimming removed 3 bases at V and 0 bases at J, with 11 bases between. CDR3 nucleotides: TGTGCCAGCAGCGCCGGAGACAGGAGCACAGATACGCAGTATTTT. It codes for CASSAGDRSTDTQYF.

This chain joins TRBV9 and TRBJ2-5; 7 bases align to TRBD1. The CDR3 is 15 residues long. J was trimmed by 1 base and V by 4 bases; bases with no gene match: 7. CDR1 is SGDLS and CDR2 is YYNGEE in the germline V gene. CDR3 loop: CASSTEDRSQETQYF. CDR3 DNA: TGTGCCAGCAGCACCGAGGACAGGAGCCAAGAGACCCAGTACTTC.

The table lists this clonotype with a few counts. V gene TRBV5-1 combines with J gene TRBJ1-5; 7 nucleotides agree with TRBD1. CDR1 SGHRS and CDR2 YFSETQ come from the germline V gene. The CDR3 totals 15 residues. V lost 4 bases, J lost 3 bases, and 7 bases stayed unmatched. The CDR3 bases are TGCGCCAGCAGCCCCGGGACAGCAGACAATCAGCCCCAGCATTTT. Its protein is CASSPGTADNQPQHF. Combining the CDR3 with reference TRBV5-1 and TRBJ1-5 gives the whole variable domain KAGVTQTPRYLIKTRGQQVTLSCSPISGHRSVSWYQQTPGQGLQFLFEYFSETQRNKGNFPGRFSGRQFSNSRSEMNVSTLELGDSALYLCASSPGTADNQPQHFGDGTRLSIL.